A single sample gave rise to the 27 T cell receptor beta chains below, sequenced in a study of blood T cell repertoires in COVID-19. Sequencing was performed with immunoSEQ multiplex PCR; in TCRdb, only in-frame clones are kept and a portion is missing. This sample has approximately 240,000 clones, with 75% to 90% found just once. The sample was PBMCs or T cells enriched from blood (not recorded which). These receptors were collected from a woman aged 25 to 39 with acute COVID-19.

The CDR3 DNA reads as TGTGCCAGCAGTGAACCGGGACAGGGTGGATCTGGCTACACCTTC. It translates to CASSEPGQGGSGYTF. The rearrangement uses TRBV6-1 and TRBJ1-2; TRBD1 agrees at 9 bases. The ends lost 2 bases at V and 7 bases at J; junction bases unmatched: 8. This CDR3 is 15 amino acids long. Germline V gene data show CDR1 as MNHNS and CDR2 as SASEGT.

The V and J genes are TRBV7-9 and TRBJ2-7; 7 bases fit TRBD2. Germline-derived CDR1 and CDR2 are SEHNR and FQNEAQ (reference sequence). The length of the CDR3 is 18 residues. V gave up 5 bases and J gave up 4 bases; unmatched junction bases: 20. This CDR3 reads CASSPSTSSSGPYYEQYF. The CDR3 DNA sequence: TGTGCCAGCAGCCCATCCACCTCCTCTAGCGGACCCTATTACGAGCAGTACTTC. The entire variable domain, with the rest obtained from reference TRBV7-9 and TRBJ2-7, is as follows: DTGVSQNPRHKITKRGQNVTFRCDPISEHNRLYWYRQTLGQGPEFLTYFQNEAQLEKSRLLSDRFSAERPKGSFSTLEIQRTEQGDSAMYLCASSPSTSSSGPYYEQYFGPGTRLTVT.

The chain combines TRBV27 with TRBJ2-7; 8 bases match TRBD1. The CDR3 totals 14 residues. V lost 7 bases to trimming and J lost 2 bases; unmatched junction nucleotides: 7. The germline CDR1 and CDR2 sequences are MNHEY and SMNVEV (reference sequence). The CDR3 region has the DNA TGTGCCAGCAAGCCCTTGGGACAGGCCTACGAGCAGTACTTC. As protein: CASKPLGQAYEQYF.

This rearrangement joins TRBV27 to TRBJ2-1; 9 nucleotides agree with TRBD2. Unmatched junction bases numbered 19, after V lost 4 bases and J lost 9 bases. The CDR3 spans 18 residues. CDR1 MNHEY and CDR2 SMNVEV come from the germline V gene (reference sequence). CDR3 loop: CASSSTWRGTSLNSEQFF. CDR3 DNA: TGTGCCAGCAGTTCAACTTGGCGGGGGACTAGCCTCAACAGTGAGCAGTTCTTC.

The CDR3 here is CASSLRGTGNTEAFF. The DNA for the CDR3 is TGTGCCAGCAGCCTTAGAGGGACAGGGAACACTGAAGCTTTCTTT. The genes are TRBV7-9 and TRBJ1-1; 8 positions agree with TRBD1. This CDR3 is built from 15 residues. With 5 bases clipped from V and 1 base from J, the junction kept 6 bases outside the gene matches. Germline V CDR1 and CDR2: SEHNR, FQNEAQ (reference sequence).

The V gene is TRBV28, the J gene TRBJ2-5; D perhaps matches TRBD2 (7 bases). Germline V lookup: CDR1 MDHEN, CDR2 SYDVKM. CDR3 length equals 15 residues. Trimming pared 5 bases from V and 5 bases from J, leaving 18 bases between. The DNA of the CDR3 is TGTGCCAGCAGTACCTCAAGGGGGGGGTTGGAGACCCAGTACTTC. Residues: CASSTSRGGLETQYF. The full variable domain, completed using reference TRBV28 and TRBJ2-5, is DVKVTQSSRYLVKRTGEKVFLECVQDMDHENMFWYRQDPGLGLRLIYFSYDVKMKEKGDIPEGYSVSREKKERFSLILESASTNQTSMYLCASSTSRGGLETQYFGPGTRLLVL.

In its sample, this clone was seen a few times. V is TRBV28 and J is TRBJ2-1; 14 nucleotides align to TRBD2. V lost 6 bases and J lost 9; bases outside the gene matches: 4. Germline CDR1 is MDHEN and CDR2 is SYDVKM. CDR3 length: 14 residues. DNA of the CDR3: TGTGCCAGCAGGGGACTAGCGGGGGCGGGTGAGCAGTTCTTC. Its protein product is CASRGLAGAGEQFF.

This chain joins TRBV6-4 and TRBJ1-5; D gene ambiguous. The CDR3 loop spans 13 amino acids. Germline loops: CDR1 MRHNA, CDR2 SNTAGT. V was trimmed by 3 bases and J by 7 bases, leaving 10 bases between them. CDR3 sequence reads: CASSEGREQPQHF. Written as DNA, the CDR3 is TGTGCCAGCAGTGAAGGGCGGGAACAGCCCCAGCATTTT.

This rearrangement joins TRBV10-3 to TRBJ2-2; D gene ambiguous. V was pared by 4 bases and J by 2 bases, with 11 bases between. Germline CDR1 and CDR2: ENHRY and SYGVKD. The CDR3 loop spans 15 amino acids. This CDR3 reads CAISGSRKNTGELFF. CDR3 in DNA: TGTGCCATCAGTGGTTCGAGGAAAAACACCGGGGAGCTGTTTTTT.

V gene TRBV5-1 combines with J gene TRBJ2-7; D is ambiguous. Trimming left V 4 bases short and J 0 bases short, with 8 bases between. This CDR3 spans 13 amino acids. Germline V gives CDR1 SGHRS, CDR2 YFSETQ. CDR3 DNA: TGCGCCAGCAGCCCGGGTCCCTCCTACGAGCAGTACTTC. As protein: CASSPGPSYEQYF.

The CDR3 DNA reads TGTGCCATCAGTGACCGTCAACCGAGCTCTGGAAACACCATATATTTT. Protein sequence: CAISDRQPSSGNTIYF. This chain joins TRBV10-3 and TRBJ1-3; no clear D gene. Germline CDR1 ENHRY, CDR2 SYGVKD. V lost 3 bases to trimming and J lost 0 bases, with 12 bases between them. CDR3 length: 16 amino acids.

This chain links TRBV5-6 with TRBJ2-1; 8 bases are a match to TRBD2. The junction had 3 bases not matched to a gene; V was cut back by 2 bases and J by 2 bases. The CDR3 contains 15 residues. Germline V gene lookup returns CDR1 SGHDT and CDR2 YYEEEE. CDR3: CASSLSGGAYNEQFF. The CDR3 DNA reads TGTGCCAGCAGCTTATCCGGGGGGGCCTACAATGAGCAGTTCTTC.

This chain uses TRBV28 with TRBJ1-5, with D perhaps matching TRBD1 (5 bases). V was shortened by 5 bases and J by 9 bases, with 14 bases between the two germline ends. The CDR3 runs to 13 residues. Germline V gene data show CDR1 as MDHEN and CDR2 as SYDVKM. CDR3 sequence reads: CASSIGGVGPQHF. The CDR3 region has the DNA TGTGCCAGCAGTATTGGAGGGGTTGGGCCCCAGCATTTT.

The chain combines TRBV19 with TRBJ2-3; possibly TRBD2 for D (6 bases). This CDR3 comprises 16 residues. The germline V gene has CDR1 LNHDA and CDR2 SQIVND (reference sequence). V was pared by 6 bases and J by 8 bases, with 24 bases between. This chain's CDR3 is CASSENGGNRGGTQYF. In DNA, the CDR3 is TGTGCCAGTAGCGAGAATGGGGGGAATCGAGGTGGTACGCAGTATTTT.

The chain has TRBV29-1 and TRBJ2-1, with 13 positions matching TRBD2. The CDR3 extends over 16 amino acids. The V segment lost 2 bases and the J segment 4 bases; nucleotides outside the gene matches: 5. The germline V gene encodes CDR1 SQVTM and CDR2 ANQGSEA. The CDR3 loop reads CSVELGTSGTYNEQFF. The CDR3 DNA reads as TGCAGCGTTGAATTGGGGACTAGCGGGACTTACAATGAGCAGTTCTTC.

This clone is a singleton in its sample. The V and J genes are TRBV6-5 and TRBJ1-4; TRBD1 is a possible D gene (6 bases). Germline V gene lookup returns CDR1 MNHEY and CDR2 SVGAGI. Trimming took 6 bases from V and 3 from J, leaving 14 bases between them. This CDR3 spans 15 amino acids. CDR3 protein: CASSPVGAPNEKLFF. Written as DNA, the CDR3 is TGTGCCAGCAGCCCCGTGGGGGCCCCTAATGAAAAACTGTTTTTT.

The chain's CDR3 is CASSLGLPGTGYNEQYF. The DNA for the CDR3 is TGTGCCAGCAGCTTAGGCCTCCCCGGGACAGGGTACAACGAGCAGTACTTC. This chain uses TRBV7-6 with TRBJ2-7; 9 nucleotides match TRBD1. V trimming: 1 base; J trimming: 5 bases; junction bases outside the gene matches: 12. Germline V CDR1 and CDR2: SGHVS, FNYEAQ. The CDR3 consists of 17 residues.

CDR3: CASSPLGLAGGDDEQFF. CDR3 coding DNA: TGTGCCAGCTCACCACTGGGGCTAGCGGGCGGAGACGATGAGCAGTTCTTC. The gene calls are TRBV18 and TRBJ2-1; 8 bases map to TRBD2. The trim removed 1 base at V and 8 bases at J, leaving 13 bases unmatched. This CDR3 has 17 residues. Germline lookup yields CDR1 KGHSH and CDR2 LQKENI.

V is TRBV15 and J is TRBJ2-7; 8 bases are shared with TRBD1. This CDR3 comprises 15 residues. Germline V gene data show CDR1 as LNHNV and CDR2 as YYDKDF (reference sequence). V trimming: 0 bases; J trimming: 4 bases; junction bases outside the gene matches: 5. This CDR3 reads CATSREGTGWYEQYF. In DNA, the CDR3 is TGTGCCACCAGCAGAGAAGGGACAGGCTGGTACGAGCAGTACTTC.

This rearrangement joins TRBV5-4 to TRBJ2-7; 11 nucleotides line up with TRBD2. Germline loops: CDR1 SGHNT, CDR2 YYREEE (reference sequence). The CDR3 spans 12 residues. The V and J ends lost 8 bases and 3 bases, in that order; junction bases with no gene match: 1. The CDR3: CASSGGDYEQYF. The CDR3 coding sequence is TGTGCCAGTAGCGGGGGGGACTACGAGCAGTACTTC.

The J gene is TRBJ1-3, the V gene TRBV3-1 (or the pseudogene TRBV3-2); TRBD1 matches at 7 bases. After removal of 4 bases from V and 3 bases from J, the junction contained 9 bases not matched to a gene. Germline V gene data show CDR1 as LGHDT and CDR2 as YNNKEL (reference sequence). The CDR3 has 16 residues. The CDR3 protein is CASSPGAGQLGNTIYF. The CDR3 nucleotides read TGTGCCAGCAGCCCTGGGGCGGGACAGCTTGGAAACACCATATATTTT.

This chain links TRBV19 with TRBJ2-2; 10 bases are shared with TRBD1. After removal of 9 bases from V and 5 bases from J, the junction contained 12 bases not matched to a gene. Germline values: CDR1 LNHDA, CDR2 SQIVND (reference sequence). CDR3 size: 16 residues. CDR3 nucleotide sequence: TGTGCCAGCTCGACAGGGGGCGCGCGGCGAACCGGGGAGCTGTTTTTT. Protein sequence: CASSTGGARRTGELFF. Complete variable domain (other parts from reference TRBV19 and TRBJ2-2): DGGITQSPKYLFRKEGQNVTLSCEQNLNHDAMYWYRQDPGQGLRLIYYSQIVNDFQKGDIAEGYSVSREKKESFPLTVTSAQKNPTAFYLCASSTGGARRTGELFFGEGSRLTVL.

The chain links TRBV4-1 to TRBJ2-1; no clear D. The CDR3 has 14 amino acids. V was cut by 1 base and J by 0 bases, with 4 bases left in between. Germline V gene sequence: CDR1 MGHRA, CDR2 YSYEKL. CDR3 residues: CASSQGHSYNEQFF. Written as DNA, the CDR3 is TGCGCCAGCAGCCAAGGTCACTCCTACAATGAGCAGTTCTTC.

This CDR3 reads CASSPGGINTEAFF. For the CDR3, the DNA is TGTGCCAGCAGCCCAGGGGGGATAAACACTGAAGCTTTCTTT. The rearrangement uses TRBV7-8 and TRBJ1-1; TRBD1 agrees at 7 bases. The CDR3 runs 14 residues. The V gene's germline CDR1 is SGHVS and CDR2 FQNEAQ. V dropped 5 bases and J dropped 2; count of bases not matched to a gene: 5.

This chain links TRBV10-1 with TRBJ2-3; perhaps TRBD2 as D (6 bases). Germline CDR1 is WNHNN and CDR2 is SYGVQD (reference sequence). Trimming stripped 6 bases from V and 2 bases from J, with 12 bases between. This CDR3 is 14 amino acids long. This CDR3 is CASSRDSTTDTQYF. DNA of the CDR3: TGCGCCAGCAGCAGGGACTCCACCACAGATACGCAGTATTTT.

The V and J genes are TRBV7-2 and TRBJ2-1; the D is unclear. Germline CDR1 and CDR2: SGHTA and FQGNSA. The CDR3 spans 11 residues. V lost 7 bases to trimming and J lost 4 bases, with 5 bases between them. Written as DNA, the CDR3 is TGTGCCAGCACGGGTTACAATGAGCAGTTCTTC. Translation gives CASTGYNEQFF.

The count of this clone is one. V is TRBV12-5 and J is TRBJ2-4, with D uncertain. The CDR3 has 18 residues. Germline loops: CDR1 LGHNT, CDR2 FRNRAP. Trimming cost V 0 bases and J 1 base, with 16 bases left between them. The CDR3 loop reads CASGLVLAESRAKNIQYF. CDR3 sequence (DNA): TGTGCTAGTGGTTTGGTACTGGCGGAGTCCCGGGCCAAAAACATTCAGTACTTC.